This T cell receptor (beta chain) was retrieved from a study of blood T cell repertoires in COVID-19. Study details: Acute and convalescent COVID-19 samples came from the United States, Italy and Spain. In each case, the material was cDNA or gDNA derived from T cells, B-cell-depleted T cells, or PBMCs.

As originally analysed: Amplified reference gene primers provided the basis for estimating nucleated cell counts. TCRdb's copy holds only in-frame clones and misses some; the assay was immunoSEQ multiplex PCR. V and J calls plus clone size are reproduced from that table; the DNA served to infer D and trimming. Counted here are more than 85,000 clones, over 85% occurring once; the ten biggest clones make up roughly 4.2%. Seattle patients were enrolled during active infection and followed longitudinally. The CDR3 spans 16 residues. CDR1 and CDR2 (germline): MDHEN, SYDVKM. With V trimmed by 7 bases and J by 0 bases, 11 bases remained unmatched. This clone has only one observation.

The TCR comes from a human donor with COVID-19, enrolled during active disease. The donor label of this sample is uncertain. V usage is TRBV28 and J usage is TRBJ2-7, with TRBD2 identical over 8 bases. The sample was peripheral blood. CDR3 nucleotide sequence: TGTGCCAGCATAAAACACCGGGGGGGATTCTCCTACGAGCAGTACTTC. This encodes CASIKHRGGFSYEQYF. The variable domain in full, completed from reference TRBV28 and TRBJ2-7, reads DVKVTQSSRYLVKRTGEKVFLECVQDMDHENMFWYRQDPGLGLRLIYFSYDVKMKEKGDIPEGYSVSREKKERFSLILESASTNQTSMYLCASIKHRGGFSYEQYFGPGTRLTVT.